Sequencing of this T cell receptor beta chain was carried out in a study of CD8 T cells in ankylosing spondylitis. Study-wide points: Before this, some motif variants had been reported in reactive arthritis synovial fluid and blood. Characteristic of ankylosing spondylitis blood, it appeared, was a TCR beta motif comprising roughly 8 highly homologous variants. Disease-linked clones reportedly showed significant enrichment in matched ankylosing spondylitis synovial fluid.

TCRdb passed the 5' RACE reads through MiXCR, listing each CDR3 protein once. Of over 450,000 distinct CDR3 sequences detected, roughly 12% appear once; the ten largest clones hold about 6.5%. To note about this clonotype: The antigen remains unidentified.

CDR3 length equals 18 residues. Germline V gene lookup returns CDR1 WSHSY and CDR2 SAAADI. V lost 2 bases and J lost 7; bases outside the gene matches: 16. Sequencing was carried out using blood, either unsorted or a sorted T cell fraction (not recorded which). The V and J genes are TRBV10-2 and TRBJ2-5; TRBD1 aligns across 10 bases. The clonotype comes from a male donor with ankylosing spondylitis. The CDR3 bases are TGCGCCAGCAGTGAGGGGACAGGGGCCACCGTTGGAATATGGACCCAGTACTTC. It codes for CASSEGTGATVGIWTQYF.